The entry that follows covers one TCR beta chain sequence. The antigen remains unidentified. This record belongs to a study of T-cell reconstitution after alpha-beta-depleted transplantation in children. Findings and limits, study-wide: T-cell numbers and diversity one year post-transplant derived largely from freshly generated T cells. Several hundred expanded graft clones reportedly were the source of alpha-beta T cells about two months after transplant.

J lost 14 bases, V lost 4 bases, and 7 bases had no gene match. CDR3 length: 12 residues. CDR1 is KGHDR, CDR2 SFDVKD, per germline. During its preparation, the TCRbeta library received unique molecular identifiers. TCRdb redid the calling of the PCR reads with MiXCR, one entry per CDR3 protein. The sample lists some 350,000 distinct CDR3 sequences, around 15% occurring once. The sample in question was PBMCs, mostly from graft donor cells, obtained 360 days after TCRalphabeta/CD19-depleted stem cell transplant. The sequence was collected from a male patient between 2 and 10 years old who had a stem cell transplant for acute lymphoblastic leukemia, so the T cells may come from the graft donor. The chain couples TRBV24-1 to TRBJ2-1, with 7 bases identical to TRBD1. Here the CDR3 reads CATSERRGREFF. In DNA form, the CDR3 reads TGTGCCACCAGTGAAAGAAGGGGGCGGGAGTTCTTC.